A selection of T cell receptor beta chains follows, all from one sample in a study of cytomegalovirus exposure and HLA in healthy donors. Profiled with immunoSEQ multiplex PCR; TCRdb holds only in-frame clones, not every one. The table records 110,000 or so clones, 70% to 85% of them present only once. Sequencing used PBMCs. These receptors were obtained from a man aged 50 to 59 in good health and CMV-seropositive. The CDR3 runs from the conserved cysteine through the conserved F or W. The D gene is left open where the match is weak. Size is stated for part of the rows, as once, few or many counts, or as a class when the clone is expanded.

d_call	j_call	v_call	clone_size	cdr3_aa	cdr3_nt
-	TRBJ2-1	TRBV5-4	-	CASSSENEQFF	TGTGCCAGCAGCTCTGAGAATGAGCAGTTCTTC
TRBD2	TRBJ2-7	TRBV5-6	-	CASSAGLGAYEQYF	TGTGCCAGCAGCGCCGGACTAGGGGCCTACGAGCAGTACTTC
TRBD1	TRBJ2-7	TRBV2	-	CASRGTGYEQYF	TGTGCCAGCAGGGGGACAGGGTACGAGCAGTACTTC
-	TRBJ2-2	TRBV7-2	few	CASSPRWGVGDTGELFF	TGTGCCAGCAGTCCGAGGTGGGGGGTTGGGGACACCGGGGAGCTGTTTTTT
-	TRBJ1-5	TRBV19	-	CASSIGQVPNQPQHF	TGTGCCAGTAGTATAGGGCAGGTTCCCAATCAGCCCCAGCATTTT
-	TRBJ1-6	TRBV30	-	CAWSRQLSPLHF	TGTGCCTGGAGTCGACAACTTTCACCCCTCCACTTT
-	TRBJ2-6	TRBV14	-	CASSQYRDSGANVLTF	TGTGCCAGCAGCCAGTACAGGGACTCTGGGGCCAACGTCCTGACTTTC
TRBD1	TRBJ2-2	TRBV5-1	-	CASSFRDSLLPGELFF	TGCGCCAGCAGCTTTCGGGACAGCCTCCTCCCCGGGGAGCTGTTTTTT
TRBD2	TRBJ2-1	TRBV4-1	-	CASSPWGGGGAAEQFF	TGCGCCAGCAGCCCGTGGGGTGGCGGGGGGGCGGCTGAGCAGTTCTTC
-	TRBJ2-1	TRBV27	few	CASSKGGAPYNEQFF	TGTGCCAGTAGTAAGGGGGGGGCCCCTTACAATGAGCAGTTCTTC
-	TRBJ1-3	TRBV6-1	-	CASLSDGKGNTIYF	TGTGCCAGCCTCTCTGATGGCAAGGGAAACACCATATATTTT
-	TRBJ2-2	TRBV6-5	-	CASKFQGHTGELFF	TGTGCCAGCAAGTTCCAGGGCCACACCGGGGAGCTGTTTTTT
-	TRBJ1-6	TRBV2	few	CASSAGLVSPLHF	TGTGCCAGCAGTGCAGGGCTAGTTTCACCCCTCCACTTT
-	TRBJ2-1	TRBV4-3	-	CASSQASGGEQFF	TGCGCCAGCAGCCAAGCGTCAGGCGGGGAGCAGTTCTTC
-	TRBJ2-1	TRBV5-6	-	CASSLAGLSGGSLGFF	TGTGCCAGCAGCTTGGCAGGGTTGTCAGGTGGTTCTTTGGGGTTCTTC
TRBD1	TRBJ2-2	TRBV6-5	few	CASSYSGTANTGELFF	TGTGCCAGCAGTTACTCGGGGACAGCGAACACCGGGGAGCTGTTTTTT
-	TRBJ1-6	TRBV27	-	CASSLGFGSGYNSPLHF	TGTGCCAGCAGTTTAGGTTTCGGGTCTGGTTATAATTCACCCCTCCACTTT
-	TRBJ1-3	TRBV30	-	CAWNRISGNTIYF	TGTGCCTGGAACAGAATCTCTGGAAACACCATATATTTT
-	TRBJ2-7	TRBV28	-	CASRQDAYEQYF	TGTGCCAGCCGACAGGATGCCTACGAGCAGTACTTC
TRBD2	TRBJ2-7	TRBV5-1	once	CASSLVSGSPYEQYF	TGCGCCAGCAGCTTGGTTAGCGGGAGTCCCTACGAGCAGTACTTC
-	TRBJ1-2	TRBV6-1	-	CASSPQGLPSGYTF	TGTGCCAGCAGTCCGCAGGGCCTCCCGAGCGGCTACACCTTC
TRBD1	TRBJ1-2	TRBV6-5	-	CASSFSYRGGYGYTF	TGTGCCAGCAGTTTTTCCTACAGGGGTGGCTATGGCTACACCTTC
-	TRBJ2-3	TRBV5-4	once	CASSWDTGTDTQYF	TGTGCCAGCAGCTGGGACACGGGCACAGATACGCAGTATTTT
TRBD1	TRBJ1-1	TRBV5-1	-	CASSFQGDGTEAFF	TGCGCCAGCAGCTTCCAGGGGGACGGCACTGAAGCTTTCTTT
-	TRBJ2-1	TRBV5-1	once	CASSLEQGQDNEQFF	TGCGCCAGCAGCTTGGAGCAGGGACAAGACAATGAGCAGTTCTTC
-	TRBJ2-7	TRBV6-4	few	CASPLGDPISRWDTRDEQYF	TGTGCCAGCCCCCTGGGCGACCCTATTTCACGGTGGGACACCAGGGACGAGCAGTACTTC
-	TRBJ2-3	TRBV5-5	-	CASSLSGYTDTQYF	TGTGCCAGCAGCTTGTCGGGATACACAGATACGCAGTATTTT
-	TRBJ1-2	TRBV7-8	-	CASSLYGRDYGYTF	TGTGCCAGCAGCTTATATGGGAGGGACTATGGCTACACCTTC
TRBD1	TRBJ1-1	TRBV14	-	CASGETGDTEAFF	TGTGCCAGCGGAGAGACAGGGGACACTGAAGCTTTCTTT
TRBD1	TRBJ1-2	TRBV5-5	-	CASNLGQPDYGYTF	TGTGCCAGCAACCTGGGACAGCCGGACTATGGCTACACCTTC
-	TRBJ2-2	TRBV18	-	CASSHPSNTGELFF	TGTGCCAGCTCACATCCGTCGAACACCGGGGAGCTGTTTTTT
TRBD2	TRBJ2-2	TRBV7-3	-	CASSQLGGVNTGELFF	TGTGCCAGCAGTCAACTGGGAGGGGTGAACACCGGGGAGCTGTTTTTT
-	TRBJ1-3	TRBV18	few	CASSPPYQGNKNTIYF	TGTGCCAGCTCACCACCCTATCAGGGGAATAAAAACACCATATATTTT
TRBD1	TRBJ2-7	TRBV4-1	-	CASSHRTGSSYEQYF	TGCGCCAGCAGCCATCGGACAGGGAGCTCCTACGAGCAGTACTTC
TRBD2	TRBJ2-1	TRBV4-1	-	CASSQGMAIRRELSYNEQFF	TGCGCCAGCAGCCAAGGAATGGCTATCCGGCGGGAGTTGTCCTACAATGAGCAGTTCTTC
TRBD1	TRBJ2-2	TRBV2	-	CASSVRQGASGELFF	TGTGCCAGCAGTGTCCGACAGGGGGCGAGCGGGGAGCTGTTTTTT
TRBD1	TRBJ1-5	TRBV2	-	CASSLSGGQQPQHF	TGTGCCAGCAGTCTATCAGGGGGCCAACAGCCCCAGCATTTT
-	TRBJ2-3	TRBV2	-	CASTPSGGGGTDTQYF	TGTGCCAGCACCCCAAGCGGCGGGGGCGGGACAGATACGCAGTATTTT
-	TRBJ1-1	TRBV11-1	few	CASSLEPLTEAFF	TGTGCCAGCAGCTTAGAGCCCCTGACTGAAGCTTTCTTT
-	TRBJ1-2	TRBV7-2	-	CASSLQGRYGYTF	TGTGCCAGCAGCTTACAGGGGCGATATGGCTACACCTTC
-	TRBJ2-5	TRBV2	-	CASSWQVIQETQYF	TGTGCCAGCAGTTGGCAGGTGATACAAGAGACCCAGTACTTC
-	TRBJ2-1	TRBV7-9	few	CASSLGPGGGDDEQFF	TGTGCCAGCAGCTTAGGGCCCGGAGGGGGGGACGATGAGCAGTTCTTC
-	TRBJ2-7	TRBV6-1	-	CASSETDYEQYF	TGTGCCAGCAGTGAGACAGACTACGAGCAGTACTTC
-	TRBJ2-1	TRBV11-3	-	CASSLTQDTVDEQFF	TGTGCCAGCAGTCTCACACAGGACACGGTCGATGAGCAGTTCTTC
-	TRBJ1-2	TRBV13	-	CASSLKTGGYTF	TGTGCCAGCAGCTTAAAGACTGGCGGCTACACCTTC
-	TRBJ2-7	TRBV19	-	CASSIMTYPYEQYF	TGTGCCAGTAGTATTATGACATACCCCTACGAGCAGTACTTC
TRBD1	TRBJ2-5	TRBV6-1	-	CASKRGRLETQYF	TGTGCCAGCAAGAGGGGGCGTTTAGAGACCCAGTACTTC
-	TRBJ2-5	TRBV7-6	few	CASSFGETQYF	TGTGCCAGCAGCTTTGGCGAGACCCAGTACTTC
-	TRBJ1-1	TRBV30	-	CAWRGMNTEAFF	TGTGCCTGGAGGGGCATGAACACTGAAGCTTTCTTT
TRBD2	TRBJ2-1	TRBV19	-	CASSVSGRANEQFF	TGTGCCAGTAGTGTTAGCGGGAGGGCTAATGAGCAGTTCTTC
TRBD2	TRBJ2-2	TRBV18	-	CASSPPTSGTGELFF	TGTGCCAGCTCACCACCGACTAGCGGCACCGGGGAGCTGTTTTTT
TRBD2	TRBJ2-7	TRBV5-1	-	CASSLTTSGRPSGEQYF	TGCGCCAGCAGCTTGACAACTAGCGGGAGACCCTCGGGCGAGCAGTACTTC
-	TRBJ1-1	TRBV6-1	few	CASSSQGNTEAFF	TGTGCCAGCAGTTCCCAGGGGAACACTGAAGCTTTCTTT
TRBD1	TRBJ1-1	TRBV28	-	CASSLWDPDRGQRGTEAFF	TGTGCCAGCAGTTTATGGGACCCGGACAGGGGGCAAAGGGGCACTGAAGCTTTCTTT
TRBD1	TRBJ2-5	TRBV4-1	-	CASSLRTGLGETQYF	TGCGCCAGCAGCCTCCGGACAGGTCTAGGGGAGACCCAGTACTTC
-	TRBJ1-1	TRBV7-2	-	CASSLIPGDTEAFF	TGTGCCAGCAGCTTGATCCCGGGGGACACTGAAGCTTTCTTT
-	TRBJ2-3	TRBV19	-	CASKQVTSTDTQYF	TGTGCCAGTAAACAGGTCACTAGCACAGATACGCAGTATTTT
-	TRBJ2-7	TRBV4-1	-	CASSQGFLDPYEQYF	TGCGCCAGCAGCCAAGGGTTCCTAGACCCTTACGAGCAGTACTTC
-	TRBJ1-5	TRBV19	few	CASSTIPGTSISNQPQHF	TGTGCCAGTAGTACCATTCCCGGGACATCCATTAGCAATCAGCCCCAGCATTTT